The 17 T cell receptor beta chains given below trace back to one sample, sequenced in a study of blood T cell repertoires in COVID-19 (dated by TCRdb to between 2020 and 2021). Libraries were prepared through the immunoSEQ multiplex PCR assay. TCRdb took this table from immuneACCESS and kept in-frame rearrangements with V and J called. Such tables lack part of the clones; where checked against another copy, unresolved V genes explain under half of the gap, and the rest is unexplained. Within this sample are under 200,000 clones, with around 82% of them counted one time only. 2.6% of the sample comes from the top ten. The sample comprised peripheral blood. These receptors came from a human donor with acute or convalescent COVID-19. The donor label of this sample is uncertain.

This chain uses TRBV27 with TRBJ2-2, with 11 bases lining up with TRBD1. The junction had 6 bases not matched to a gene; V was cut back by 5 bases and J by 4 bases. CDR3 length equals 16 residues. CDR1 and CDR2 from the germline V gene are MNHEY and SMNVEV (reference sequence). The CDR3 protein is CASSTDRGRGTGELFF. In DNA form, the CDR3 reads TGTGCCAGCAGTACGGACAGGGGGCGCGGCACCGGGGAGCTGTTTTTT.

V usage is TRBV9 and J usage is TRBJ2-1; D is possibly TRBD2 (6 bases). The germline V gene encodes CDR1 SGDLS and CDR2 YYNGEE. The CDR3 contains 16 residues. V was clipped by 2 bases and J by 1 base, with 13 bases between them. In nucleotides, the CDR3 is TGTGCCAGCAGCGTGAGGATCGGGGGATCCTACAATGAGCAGTTCTTC. Translating gives CASSVRIGGSYNEQFF.

The rearrangement uses TRBV7-2 and TRBJ2-7, with D tentatively TRBD1 (6 bases). This CDR3 has 13 amino acids. In germline, CDR1 is SGHTA, CDR2 FQGNSA. The ends were cut back, 6 bases at V and 6 bases at J, with 15 bases in the middle. CDR3 region: CASSSTRGGEQYF. CDR3 bases: TGTGCCAGCAGTTCTACCAGGGGCGGCGAGCAGTACTTC.

This clone turned up a few times. The chain uses TRBV2 and TRBJ1-1; 7 bases match TRBD1. The V gene's germline CDR1 is SNHLY and CDR2 FYNNEI. J was trimmed by 4 bases and V by 6 bases; bases with no gene match: 8. CDR3 size: 14 residues. The CDR3 reads CASRGGGWVTEAFF. The CDR3 bases are TGTGCCAGCAGAGGAGGGGGCTGGGTCACTGAAGCTTTCTTT.

The rearrangement joins TRBV27 to TRBJ2-3, with TRBD2 matching over 9 bases. Trimming at V came to 6 bases and at J to 1 base, leaving 5 bases not matched to a gene. The CDR3 is made up of 15 amino acids. CDR1 and CDR2 from the germline V gene are MNHEY and SMNVEV (reference sequence). The CDR3, as DNA: TGTGCCAGCAGCCCTAGCGGGGCGGGCACAGATACGCAGTATTTT. Its translation: CASSPSGAGTDTQYF.

This clone has just one count. The genes are TRBV18 and TRBJ2-3; D call uncertain. The V end was cut by 3 bases, the J end by 3 bases, with 22 bases between. This CDR3 has 18 amino acids. Germline V gene sequence: CDR1 KGHSH, CDR2 LQKENI. The CDR3 DNA reads as TGTGCCAGCTCACCCCCCTCCAGAAGGCTAGTAGGTACAGATACGCAGTATTTT. Translating it yields CASSPPSRRLVGTDTQYF.

J is TRBJ2-5 and V is TRBV11-3, with 7 bases matching TRBD1. Germline CDR1 and CDR2: SGHNT and YENEEA. V shed 0 bases, J shed 1 base, and the junction held 8 bases outside the gene matches. The CDR3 is 17 residues long. The CDR3 here is CASSLEYRGGGQETQYF. The CDR3 region has the DNA TGTGCCAGCAGCTTAGAGTACCGAGGGGGCGGCCAAGAGACCCAGTACTTC.

This chain uses TRBV7-3 with TRBJ1-1; 7 nucleotides align to TRBD1. J lost 8 bases, V lost 5 bases, and 11 bases had no gene match. The CDR3 is 14 amino acids. Germline assignment: CDR1 SGHTA and CDR2 FQGTGA. DNA for the CDR3: TGTGCCAGCAGCCCACGGACAGGCACACCCGAAGCTTTCTTT. Its protein product is CASSPRTGTPEAFF. Filled out from reference TRBV7-3 and TRBJ1-1, the complete variable domain reads GAGVSQTPSNKVTEKGKYVELRCDPISGHTALYWYRQSLGQGPEFLIYFQGTGAADDSGLPNDRFFAVRPEGSVSTLKIQRTERGDSAVYLCASSPRTGTPEAFFGQGTRLTVV.

The chain carries TRBV6-5 and TRBJ1-2; the match to TRBD1 covers 9 bases. The CDR3 has 15 amino acids. V lost 0 bases and J lost 7; bases outside the gene matches: 6. Germline lookup yields CDR1 MNHEY and CDR2 SVGAGI. The CDR3 reads CASSYSLDRGGGYTF. The CDR3, as DNA: TGTGCCAGCAGTTACTCCCTGGACAGGGGAGGTGGCTACACCTTC.

The V call is TRBV10-3, the J call TRBJ1-1; D ambiguous. CDR3 size: 14 residues. Germline CDR1 reads ENHRY; CDR2 reads SYGVKD. The V and J ends lost 9 bases and 2 bases respectively, with 16 bases between them. CDR3 loop: CAMRPNPGNTEAFF. CDR3 in DNA: TGTGCCATGCGACCCAATCCGGGAAACACTGAAGCTTTCTTT.

This rearrangement joins TRBV7-8 to TRBJ2-3, with TRBD2 identical over 8 bases. From germline, CDR1 is SGHVS and CDR2 FQNEAQ. The CDR3 consists of 13 residues. V was pared by 9 bases and J by 3 bases, with 5 bases of the junction left unmatched. This chain's CDR3 is CASSIAGTDTQYF. The CDR3 bases are TGTGCCAGTTCCATAGCGGGGACAGATACGCAGTATTTT.

The V call is TRBV11-2, the J call TRBJ1-1; TRBD1 matches 7 bases. This CDR3 has 14 amino acids. Germline CDR1 is SGHAT and CDR2 is FQNNGV. V lost 7 bases and J lost 4; bases outside the gene matches: 9. For the CDR3, the DNA is TGTGCCAGCAACCAGGGGGTCCAGGGCACTGAAGCTTTCTTT. Amino acids: CASNQGVQGTEAFF.

J is TRBJ2-1 and V is TRBV9; the match to TRBD2 covers 8 bases. Unmatched junction bases numbered 3, after V lost 0 bases and J lost 4 bases. Germline V CDR1 and CDR2: SGDLS, YYNGEE. There are 15 residues in the CDR3. The CDR3 DNA sequence: TGTGCCAGCAGCGTAGACGGGGGGGCTTACAATGAGCAGTTCTTC. Protein product: CASSVDGGAYNEQFF. Full variable domain (remainder filled in from reference TRBV9 and TRBJ2-1): DSGVTQTPKHLITATGQRVTLRCSPRSGDLSVYWYQQSLDQGLQFLIQYYNGEERAKGNILERFSAQQFPDLHSELNLSSLELGDSALYFCASSVDGGAYNEQFFGPGTRLTVL.

The gene calls are TRBV21-1 and TRBJ2-2; TRBD1, the table's D call, lacks a check against the DNA. TRBV21-1 is tagged as a pseudogene. The CDR3 spans 17 residues. This CDR3 is CASSKETTGCGTGELFF. The CDR3 DNA is TGTGCCAGCAGCAAAGAAACGACAGGGTGTGGCACCGGGGAGCTGTTTTTT.

The rearrangement uses TRBV6-1 and TRBJ1-1; TRBD1 is a possible D gene (6 bases). There are 15 residues in the CDR3. V was trimmed by 2 bases and J by 0 bases, leaving 10 bases between them. CDR1 is MNHNS and CDR2 is SASEGT in the germline V gene. CDR3 sequence (DNA): TGTGCCAGCAGTGAATCGCAGGGGATGAACACTGAAGCTTTCTTT. This translates into CASSESQGMNTEAFF.

This sequence joins TRBV25-1 and TRBJ2-3; perhaps TRBD2 as D (6 bases). Germline-derived CDR1 and CDR2 are MGHDK and SYGVNS. The CDR3 is 13 amino acids. The V end was cut by 4 bases, the J end by 4 bases, with 9 bases between. CDR3 residues: CASSATSPDTQYF. CDR3 coding DNA: TGTGCCAGCAGTGCCACTAGCCCAGATACGCAGTATTTT.

This clone has just one count. The chain carries TRBV2 and TRBJ2-2, with D unresolved. Germline V gene data show CDR1 as SNHLY and CDR2 as FYNNEI. The CDR3 is 15 amino acids. Deletions cut 6 bases from V and 1 base from J, with 12 bases between. CDR3 sequence reads: CASRKLVLNTGELFF. The CDR3 DNA sequence: TGTGCCAGCAGGAAGCTTGTGTTGAACACCGGGGAGCTGTTTTTT.